This T cell receptor (beta chain) originates from a study of regulatory T cells in long-lasting Graves disease. V dropped 0 bases and J dropped 6; count of bases not matched to a gene: 9. This CDR3 is built from 15 residues. CDR1 and CDR2 (germline): DFQATT, SNEGSKA (reference sequence). This clonotype was seen many times. Time point denoted: newly diagnosed GD, antithyroid drugs for less than 3 months. There was RNA extracted from PBMCs, and the TCR library was made from it. Library construction for TCR beta used iRepertoire HTBI primers and Arm-PCR of CDR3 regions. TCRdb processed the multiplex PCR reads anew with MiXCR; each CDR3 protein has one entry. Here the sample spans 400,000 to 550,000 distinct CDR3 sequences, 16% being singletons. These same records also appear under a second study, on T cells in Graves' hyperthyroidism and ophthalmopathy. That work contributes: Most thyroid clonotypes expanded above 0.001 were also detected in blood. The authors' 13 V-J model separated ophthalmopathy from stable hyperthyroidism. Model predictions of ophthalmopathy came a median about 6.3 months before onset.

The sequence came from a woman younger than 30 with Graves disease. The rearrangement joins TRBV20-1 to TRBJ2-7; 9 bases match TRBD1. Sequenced material: peripheral blood mononuclear cells (PBMCs), taken at new diagnosis, from a patient treated with antithyroid drugs. Written as DNA, the CDR3 is TGCAGTGCTAGAGATCAGGACAGGGGAATTGGCGAGCAGTACTTC. It yields the protein CSARDQDRGIGEQYF.